Presented here are 25 T cell receptor beta chains from one specimen sequenced in a study of cytomegalovirus exposure and HLA in healthy donors. Primers included in the PCR were 60 Vbeta and 13 Jbeta primers. Data came from immunoSEQ multiplex PCR; TCRdb stores just in-frame clones and leaves some out. The sample yields about 190,000 clones, 70% to 75% seen once. Sample: PBMCs. The receptors were gathered from a young man in good health and CMV-seropositive.

The chain is built from TRBV25-1 and TRBJ2-2; 11 bases map to TRBD2. Germline V gene lookup returns CDR1 MGHDK and CDR2 SYGVNS. V lost 0 bases, J lost 6 bases, and 6 bases stayed unmatched. The CDR3 has 17 residues. The CDR3, as DNA: TGTGCCAGCAGTGAATATATAGCGGGGGGGCGTTCCGGGGAGCTGTTTTTT. Protein: CASSEYIAGGRSGELFF.

V usage is TRBV6-1 and J usage is TRBJ1-4; possible D gene TRBD1, 5 bases. The V gene lost 7 bases and the J gene lost 4 bases, with 13 bases spanning the gap. The germline V gene has CDR1 MNHNS and CDR2 SASEGT. The CDR3 loop spans 14 amino acids. CDR3 in amino acids: CASTNGGDNEKLFF. The CDR3 coding sequence is TGTGCCAGCACTAACGGGGGGGATAATGAAAAACTGTTTTTT.

This chain uses TRBV18 with TRBJ2-7; 8 bases map to TRBD1. The ends lost 5 bases at V and 4 bases at J; junction bases unmatched: 10. The CDR3 consists of 15 residues. Germline values: CDR1 KGHSH, CDR2 LQKENI. The chain's CDR3 is CASSSTPDREYEQYF. The CDR3 bases are TGTGCCAGCTCATCTACCCCGGACAGGGAGTACGAGCAGTACTTC.

This chain uses TRBV28 with TRBJ2-7; D might be TRBD2 (6 bases). CDR1 and CDR2 (germline): MDHEN, SYDVKM. Trimming shortened V by 7 bases and J by 2 bases, and 15 bases separated the two germline ends. The CDR3 totals 14 residues. The CDR3 nucleotides read TGTGCCAGCACCATAGGAGGGCCTCCCTACGAGCAGTACTTC. Translating gives CASTIGGPPYEQYF.

V gene TRBV5-6 combines with J gene TRBJ2-1; TRBD2 matches at 8 bases. The CDR3 runs 14 residues. The germline gives CDR1 SGHDT, CDR2 YYEEEE. V lost 4 bases, J lost 8 bases, and 8 bases stayed unmatched. This CDR3 reads CASSPGTRRDEQFF. The DNA of the CDR3 is TGTGCCAGCAGCCCCGGGACTAGGCGCGATGAGCAGTTCTTC.

This clone appeared once. The chain couples TRBV30 to TRBJ2-3, with D maybe TRBD1 (6 bases). V gave up 5 bases and J gave up 0 bases, with 9 bases separating them. The CDR3 is 13 residues long. Per the germline V gene, CDR1 is GTSNPN and CDR2 is SVGIG (reference sequence). The CDR3 DNA reads as TGTGCCTGGGGAAGGGGGAGCACAGATACGCAGTATTTT. Amino acid sequence: CAWGRGSTDTQYF.

The chain recombines TRBV6-5 with TRBJ1-2; D gene uncertain. In germline, CDR1 is MNHEY, CDR2 SVGAGI. This CDR3 is built from 15 residues. Deletions cut 1 base from V and 6 bases from J, with 15 bases between. CDR3 nucleotide sequence: TGTGCCAGCAGTTACTTTGTTGGGCAGACCAATGGCTACACCTTC. Residues: CASSYFVGQTNGYTF.

This clone came up a few times. The chain has TRBV30 and TRBJ1-5; D gene ambiguous. The CDR3 runs to 14 residues. Trimming removed 5 bases from V and 9 bases from J, with 20 bases in between. Per the germline V gene, CDR1 is GTSNPN and CDR2 is SVGIG (reference sequence). The CDR3 DNA sequence: TGTGCCTGGGGTACCGGGCATTCGGGAGGGCCCCAGCATTTT. It encodes CAWGTGHSGGPQHF. The full variable domain, with the rest looked up from reference TRBV30 and TRBJ1-5, is SQTIHQWPATLVQPVGSPLSLECTVEGTSNPNLYWYRQAAGRGLQLLFYSVGIGQISSEVPQNLSASRPQDRQFILSSKKLLLSDSGFYLCAWGTGHSGGPQHFGDGTRLSIL.

The chain recombines TRBV28 with TRBJ2-2; D is possibly TRBD2 (7 bases). The V end lost 8 bases, the J end lost 8 bases, and 18 bases lay between the germline ends. Looked up from germline, CDR1 is MDHEN and CDR2 is SYDVKM. There are 14 residues in the CDR3. The CDR3 DNA reads as TGTGCCAGCGCGACCCGCGCGGGGGCGGGGGAGCTGTTTTTT. It encodes CASATRAGAGELFF.

The chain couples TRBV13 to TRBJ2-1; weak D call: TRBD2 (6 bases). The CDR3 sequence is 15 residues long. Trimming took 2 bases from V and 0 from J, leaving 8 bases between them. Germline V gene lookup returns CDR1 PRHDT and CDR2 FYEKMQ (reference sequence). DNA of the CDR3: TGTGCCAGCAGCTTAAGGCGGGACTCCTACAATGAGCAGTTCTTC. It codes for CASSLRRDSYNEQFF.

The chain is built from TRBV14 and TRBJ2-5; unclear D gene. This CDR3 is 12 amino acids long. Germline V gene sequence: CDR1 SGHDN, CDR2 FVKESK. With 3 bases removed from V and 4 bases from J, the gap between germline ends came to 6 bases. CDR3 in DNA: TGTGCCAGCAGCCATGGAGCAGAGACCCAGTACTTC. Translated: CASSHGAETQYF.

This chain links TRBV27 with TRBJ2-3, with 8 nucleotides matching TRBD1. Looked up from germline, CDR1 is MNHEY and CDR2 is SMNVEV (reference sequence). V dropped 3 bases and J dropped 1; count of bases not matched to a gene: 0. This CDR3 spans 14 amino acids. CDR3 in amino acids: CASSLTGGTDTQYF. Written as DNA, the CDR3 is TGTGCCAGCAGTTTGACAGGGGGCACAGATACGCAGTATTTT.

The rearrangement joins TRBV6-4 to TRBJ2-3; 12 bases fit TRBD2. V lost 4 bases, J lost 3 bases, and 5 bases stayed unmatched. Germline V gene lookup returns CDR1 MRHNA and CDR2 SNTAGT. The CDR3 has 16 amino acids. DNA of the CDR3: TGTGCCAGCAGTGCCCTAGCGGGGGGGATTACAGATACGCAGTATTTT. This codes for CASSALAGGITDTQYF.

The chain couples TRBV5-4 to TRBJ2-1; D uncertain. Germline-derived CDR1 and CDR2 are SGHNT and YYREEE (reference sequence). CDR3 length: 16 amino acids. V gave up 0 bases and J gave up 3 bases, with 13 bases separating them. The CDR3 nucleotides are TGTGCCAGCAGCTTGGCTCGGTCTGGCGGCTACAATGAGCAGTTCTTC. This sequence encodes CASSLARSGGYNEQFF.

This clone was recorded a few times. The chain has TRBV28 and TRBJ2-7; 7 positions agree with TRBD1. Germline CDR1 is MDHEN and CDR2 is SYDVKM. The CDR3 is made up of 15 amino acids. With V trimmed by 8 bases and J by 0 bases, 10 bases remained unmatched. Here the CDR3 reads CASHLGGGLSYEQYF. The CDR3 DNA sequence: TGTGCCAGCCATTTAGGGGGCGGCCTCTCCTACGAGCAGTACTTC.

This clone was observed a handful of times. The gene calls are TRBV6-5 and TRBJ2-7; D gene unclear. Trimming took 5 bases from V and 2 from J, leaving 4 bases between them. Germline V gene data show CDR1 as MNHEY and CDR2 as SVGAGI. The CDR3 extends over 11 amino acids. The CDR3 DNA follows: TGTGCCAGCAGTACAGCCTACGAGCAGTACTTC. Its protein is CASSTAYEQYF.

The chain has TRBV5-1 and TRBJ1-1; D remains unclear. This CDR3 region has 15 residues. The ends were cut back, 0 bases at V and 3 bases at J, with 12 bases in the middle. Germline assignment: CDR1 SGHRS and CDR2 YFSETQ. CDR3 DNA sequence: TGCGCCAGCAGCTTGGCCCTCAGCGGATACACTGAAGCTTTCTTT. It encodes CASSLALSGYTEAFF.

A single count supports this clone. The CDR3 region has the DNA TGCGCCAGCAGGGACAGAAATTCACCCCTCCACTTT. It yields the protein CASRDRNSPLHF. The genes are TRBV10-1 and TRBJ1-6, with D possibly matching TRBD1 (6 bases). V was cut by 6 bases and J by 7 bases, with 7 bases left in between. Germline lookup yields CDR1 WNHNN and CDR2 SYGVQD (reference sequence). The CDR3 contains 12 residues.

This clone occurred a few times. The chain uses TRBV19 and TRBJ2-3, with D possibly being TRBD2 (5 bases). The germline gives CDR1 LNHDA, CDR2 SQIVND (reference sequence). There are 13 residues in the CDR3. Between the trimmed V and J ends, which lost 7 bases and 2 bases, there was a span of 10 bases. The CDR3 DNA is TGTGCCAGTAAAGAGGGTTTCACAGATACGCAGTATTTT. It codes for CASKEGFTDTQYF.

V and J are TRBV28 and TRBJ2-5; the match to TRBD1 covers 8 bases. J lost 2 bases, V lost 6 bases, and 8 bases had no gene match. The CDR3 covers 15 residues. The V gene's germline CDR1 is MDHEN and CDR2 SYDVKM. The CDR3 nucleotides are TGTGCCAGCAGACTGCAGGGGGCTGGTCAAGAGACCCAGTACTTC. Its protein is CASRLQGAGQETQYF.

About this clone itself: At one boundary the junction diverges from the germline segment, which might be a read error. The J gene is TRBJ2-5, the V gene TRBV6-5, with TRBD1 identical over 8 bases. The CDR3 runs to 10 residues. Germline lookup yields CDR1 MNHEY and CDR2 SVGAGI. Written as DNA, the CDR3 is TGCTCAGGGGGCCTGGAGACCCAGTACTTC. It encodes CSGGLETQYF.

This clone occurred once. The chain joins TRBV19 to TRBJ2-5; D not resolved. Per germline, CDR1 LNHDA and CDR2 SQIVND (reference sequence). The CDR3 sequence is 14 residues long. Trimming took off 1 base at V and 4 bases at J, with 10 bases between the two ends. CDR3 in amino acids: CASSIGASPETQYF. In DNA form, the CDR3 reads TGTGCCAGTAGTATAGGGGCCTCGCCAGAGACCCAGTACTTC.

The sample holds a few counts of this clone. The chain recombines TRBV27 with TRBJ1-4, with D perhaps TRBD1 (6 bases). Per the germline V gene, CDR1 is MNHEY and CDR2 is SMNVEV (reference sequence). This CDR3 region has 15 residues. V was shortened by 7 bases and J by 1 base, with 13 bases between the two germline ends. CDR3 region: CASTSQGRTNEKLFF. CDR3 nucleotides: TGTGCCAGCACCTCTCAGGGGAGAACTAATGAAAAACTGTTTTTT.

The chain uses TRBV7-2 and TRBJ1-5; possible D gene TRBD1, 5 bases. The CDR3 has 15 amino acids. Germline V lookup: CDR1 SGHTA, CDR2 FQGNSA. Trimming took off 5 bases at V and 4 bases at J, with 15 bases between the two ends. CDR3 in DNA: TGTGCCAGCAGCCCTGGGGGGACTACGAATCAGCCCCAGCATTTT. Protein: CASSPGGTTNQPQHF.

This clone has only a few counts. The chain carries TRBV7-9 and TRBJ1-1; the D is unclear. CDR1 SEHNR and CDR2 FQNEAQ come from the germline V gene (reference sequence). This CDR3 has 14 residues. V lost 5 bases, J lost 1 base, and 11 bases lay in between. CDR3 bases: TGTGCCAGCAGCCCCCGGGTAGCGAACACTGAAGCTTTCTTT. It specifies CASSPRVANTEAFF.